This TCR beta chain originates from a study of T cells in Graves' hyperthyroidism and ophthalmopathy (dated by TCRdb to the late 2010s). Background on the whole study: TCR V-J signatures able to tell the groups apart were searched for in a discovery cohort of 95 or so patients, of whom fewer than 45 had Graves' ophthalmopathy and roughly 59 had stable Graves' hyperthyroidism. Once sampling was done, hyperthyroidism patients were given methimazole at a starting dose of 30 mg daily, whereas ophthalmopathy patients were given high-dose intravenous methylprednisolone. In about 6 Graves' hyperthyroidism patients, the study also compared T-cell repertoires from thyroid tissue with T-cell repertoires from blood. For training and testing, the roughly 93 patients in the discovery cohort were randomly divided in a 7:3 ratio. The paper reports TCR Vbeta CDR3 sequencing of 140 or so peripheral blood samples: over 40 ophthalmopathy, some 80 hyperthyroidism and around 17 progressor patients. Prospective prediction of ophthalmopathy was tested in an independent validation cohort of fewer than 20 hyperthyroidism patients and approximately 17 patients who later progressed to ophthalmopathy. Overall study outcomes, separate from this receptor: Blood samples also contained most of the expanded thyroid clonotypes (frequency above 0.001), which suggests that blood repertoires may reflect thyroid immune responses. No statistical method was used to fix the sample size in advance, and group allocation was not hidden from the investigators. In validation, the model predicted progression to ophthalmopathy with around 71% sensitivity and 72.22% specificity, a median of 6.5 months before onset. Ophthalmopathy was separated from stable hyperthyroidism by a 13 V-J signature model, with roughly 88% sensitivity and roughly 84% specificity obtained in cross-validation and 80%/75% obtained in testing.

The TCR beta CDR3 regions were amplified from RNA transcripts. The first round of RT-PCR for the TCR CDR3 was performed with the HTBI primer set and the Qiagen OneStep RT-PCR kit. Libraries were constructed in a second round of multiplex PCR, after which size selection and purification were carried out. Libraries were sequenced paired-end with 100 bp reads on an Illumina HiSeq2000. Per the authors' processing: SOAPnuke was used to process the raw data, with reads discarded if the reads contained adapters or uncalled bases, had a mean Phred below 15, or lacked an exact constant-primer or identifier match. COPE v1.2.5 was used to merge the high-quality paired reads, and each unique nucleotide sequence was defined as a clonotype. Clonotypes were aligned to IMGT TRBV, TRBD and TRBJ reference segments using MiTCR v1.1. The analysis was restricted to V-J combinations with a frequency above 0.0001, which together covered over 99% of the repertoires. A TCS score was defined as the ratio between F50 (clonal expansion) and ExV (chaos), using BLOSUM62-based TCRdist between CDR3 peptides within each V-J. Welch's t-statistics and random forest reduced approximately 520 V-J features to about 13, which were used in a naive Bayes classifier (R e1071). Thyroid-blood repertoire similarity was quantified with the Morisita-Horn index. TCRdb reprocessed the public reads (quality trimming at Q25 with fastp, clone calling with MiXCR) and kept in-frame beta chains. Rows merge per CDR3 protein into single entries with the most common DNA and genes. The V and J calls reflect TCRdb's pipeline rather than the authors' work. The sample table lists fewer than 650,000 distinct CDR3 sequences, 40% to 55% of them with a count of one. The top ten clones comprise about two fifths of the sample.

Exclusion was applied to patients with uncontrolled infections, other autoimmune diseases, pregnancy or lactation. Diagnoses were based on clinical symptoms, serum thyroxine and TRAb, thyroid ultrasound and orbital computed tomography. Total RNA was extracted using Trizol reagent, and RNA quality was assessed on an Agilent 2100 Bioanalyzer. This clonotype was recorded at least ten times. Its antigen specificity is not known. No much larger clone is present one base from it, and per-base qualities are unavailable. According to the germline V gene (reference sequence), CDR1 reads LNHDA and CDR2 reads SQIVND. The CDR3 contains 12 residues, cysteine and phenylalanine counted. The kept DNA is CDR3 alone, 36 bases in frame from the first base. V is clipped by 7 bases and J by 2 bases, and the sequence between their germline boundaries is 8 bases long.

This clonotype was obtained from an adult woman with Graves' disease, either hyperthyroidism or ophthalmopathy (not recorded which). The sample was peripheral blood or thyroid tissue (not recorded which). Here the chain combines TRBV19 and TRBJ2-5; the D gene cannot be resolved reliably. The nucleotide sequence is TGTGCCAGTAAGGGAACACAAGAGACCCAGTACTTC. It translates as CASKGTQETQYF.